Sequencing of this T cell receptor (beta chain) was carried out in a study of blood T cell repertoires in COVID-19. Trimming cost V 4 bases and J 0 bases; bases outside gene matches: 9. Germline V gene lookup returns CDR1 MDHEN and CDR2 SYDVKM. The CDR3 contains 17 residues. Assignments of participants to cohorts depended upon their own reported clinical history. Symptom resolution, clearance, or two negative PCRs marked donors in Cohort 3 as recovered. Produced via immunoSEQ multiplex PCR; TCRdb's table is partial and in-frame only. The sample has roughly 280,000 clones, about 87% seen once; the top ten hold around 2.9%.

The TCR was taken from a woman between 45 and 65 years old who had recovered from COVID-19. The chain is built from TRBV28 and TRBJ2-1; 7 bases are a match to TRBD2. The sample taken for sequencing was PBMCs or T cells enriched from blood (not recorded which). For the CDR3, the DNA is TGTGCCAGCAGTTACCCCCGAGGGGAGGGCTCCTACAATGAGCAGTTCTTC. Residues: CASSYPRGEGSYNEQFF.